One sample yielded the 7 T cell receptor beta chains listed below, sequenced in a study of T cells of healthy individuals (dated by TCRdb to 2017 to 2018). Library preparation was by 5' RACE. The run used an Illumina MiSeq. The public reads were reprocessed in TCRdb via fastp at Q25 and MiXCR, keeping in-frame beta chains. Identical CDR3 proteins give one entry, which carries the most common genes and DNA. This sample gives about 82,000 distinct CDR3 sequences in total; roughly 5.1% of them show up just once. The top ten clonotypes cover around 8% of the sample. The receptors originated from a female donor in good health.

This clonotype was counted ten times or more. Here the CDR3 DNA reads TGTGCCAGCAGTGTTGGCCTAGCGGGAGGAGAGGCAGATACGCAGTATTTT. Protein: CASSVGLAGGEADTQYF. This chain links TRBV2 with TRBJ2-3, with TRBD2 matching 11 bases. This CDR3 comprises 17 residues. Trimming took 4 bases from V and 4 from J; bases not matched to a gene: 10. Germline CDR1 is SNHLY and CDR2 is FYNNEI.

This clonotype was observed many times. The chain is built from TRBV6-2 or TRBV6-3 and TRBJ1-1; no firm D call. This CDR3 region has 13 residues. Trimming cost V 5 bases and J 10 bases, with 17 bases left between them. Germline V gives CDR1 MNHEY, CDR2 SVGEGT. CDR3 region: CASSPAEGKGAFF. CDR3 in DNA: TGTGCCAGCAGTCCTGCGGAGGGAAAGGGAGCTTTCTTT.

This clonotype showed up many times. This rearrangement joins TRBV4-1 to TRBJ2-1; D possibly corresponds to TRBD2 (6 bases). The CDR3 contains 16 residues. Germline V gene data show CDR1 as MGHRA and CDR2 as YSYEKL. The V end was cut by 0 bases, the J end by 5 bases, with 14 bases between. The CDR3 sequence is CASSQERARGHNEQFF. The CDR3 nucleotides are TGCGCCAGCAGCCAAGAACGGGCGCGGGGCCACAATGAGCAGTTCTTC.

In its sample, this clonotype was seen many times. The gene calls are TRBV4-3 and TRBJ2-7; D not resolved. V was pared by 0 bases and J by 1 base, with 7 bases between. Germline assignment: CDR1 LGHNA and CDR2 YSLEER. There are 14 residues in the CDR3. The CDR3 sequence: CASSQELLSYEQYF. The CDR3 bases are TGCGCCAGCAGCCAAGAACTTTTATCCTACGAGCAGTACTTC.

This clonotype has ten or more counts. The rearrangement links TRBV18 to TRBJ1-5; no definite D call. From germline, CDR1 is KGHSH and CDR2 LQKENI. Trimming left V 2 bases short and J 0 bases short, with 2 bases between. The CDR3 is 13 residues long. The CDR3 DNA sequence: TGTGCCAGCTCACCAGCTAGCAATCAGCCCCAGCATTTT. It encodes CASSPASNQPQHF. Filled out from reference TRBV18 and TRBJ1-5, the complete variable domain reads NAGVMQNPRHLVRRRGQEARLRCSPMKGHSHVYWYRQLPEEGLKFMVYLQKENIIDESGMPKERFSAEFPKEGPSILRIQQVVRGDSAAYFCASSPASNQPQHFGDGTRLSIL.

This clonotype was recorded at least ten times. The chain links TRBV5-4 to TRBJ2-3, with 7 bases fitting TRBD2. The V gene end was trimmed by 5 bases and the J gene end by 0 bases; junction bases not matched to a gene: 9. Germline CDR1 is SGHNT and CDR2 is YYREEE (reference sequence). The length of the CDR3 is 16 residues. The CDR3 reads CASSPPGLKSTDTQYF. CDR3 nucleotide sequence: TGTGCCAGCAGTCCACCGGGACTAAAAAGCACAGATACGCAGTATTTT.

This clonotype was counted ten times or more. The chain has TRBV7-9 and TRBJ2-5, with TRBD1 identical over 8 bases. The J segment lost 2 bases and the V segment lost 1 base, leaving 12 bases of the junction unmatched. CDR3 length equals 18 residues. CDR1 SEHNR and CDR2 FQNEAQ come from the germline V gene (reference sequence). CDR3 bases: TGTGCCAGCAGCTTAGATCCGGGACAGGCATACTATCAAGAGACCCAGTACTTC. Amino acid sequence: CASSLDPGQAYYQETQYF.